The following is a T cell receptor beta chain sequence with its context. Its antigen is still unknown. Base-call qualities are not available, and no considerably larger clone is one nucleotide away. The time point label corresponds to: about 28 days (+/-7) after the second vaccine dose. Because spike-specific TCR depth and breadth did not differ between the two schedules, AZD1222 recipients who got a second dose at roughly 4 weeks were pooled with those who got a second dose at roughly 12 weeks. Samples from vaccinated people were obtained from the UK trials COV001 and COV002, which included a single-blind randomized controlled phase 2/3 trial of AZD1222 (ChAdOx1 nCoV-19) in healthy adults. For TCRbeta chain sequencing, PBMC samples from trial participants were taken at day 0 and at day 28 after the second dose. Clipping removes 11 bases from V and 7 bases from J, with 14 as the unmatched junction base count. The CDR3 contains 13 residues, cysteine and phenylalanine counted. Kept here is only the CDR3 DNA, which spans 39 bases and is read in frame from base 1.

The data were taken from a study of T cell responses to AZD1222 COVID-19 vaccine (dated by TCRdb to the early 2020s). With regard to the full study: TCR sequencing was performed for about 250 trial participants, of whom about 200 were given two doses of AZD1222 and around 25 were given two doses of MenACWY control vaccine. Enrollment into the trials was organized by age into subgroups of 18-55, 56-69 and 70-plus years, and those subgroups contained roughly 150, 30 and 60 TCR-sequenced participants, respectively.

Study-wide findings and limitations: No day 14 peak-response samples were available, so repertoires were characterized only after the peak T cell response. Vaccine-associated CD4 TCRs spanned the whole spike protein, with dominant responses in regions 160-218 and 743-854. Nearly half of unique spike-specific TCRs reportedly recognized epitopes outside regions mutated in the B.1.351 and B.1.1.7 variants. Spike-specific TCR breadth and depth rose significantly after two AZD1222 doses compared with day 0 and with MenACWY recipients. The 56-69-year group was small, and its depth increase did not reach significance, likely because of low power. Only five to seven AZD1222 recipients were SARS-CoV-2 seropositive at baseline, limiting conclusions about previously exposed vaccinees. Participants were mostly white British, with more females than males. The authors suggested clonal diversity may have been underestimated.

The CDR3 regions of human TCRbeta chains were analyzed by immunosequencing. Processing in the source paper ran as follows. TCRs in the repertoires were matched against a reference library of SARS-CoV-2-specific TCRs that had been generated with the MIRA antigen-specificity platform. Breadth was defined as the fraction of unique TCRs that were SARS-CoV-2-associated. Depth was defined as the fraction of total T cells that were SARS-CoV-2-associated. Using the MIRA data, every spike-specific TCR was mapped to the spike region that the TCR reacted to and assigned to either a CD4 or a CD8 class. Log10-transformed breadth and depth values were compared by one-way ANOVA with Sidak's multiple comparisons tests. Not all clones reach the TCRdb copy of this immuneACCESS table, which keeps in-frame sequences only. Checked studies attribute under half of the gap to unresolved V genes and leave the rest unexplained. That table furnishes V, J and clone size, whereas the DNA furnished D and trimming. This sample gives 75,000 to 95,000 clones in total; roughly 85% of them show up just once. More than 3.5% of the sample lies in the top ten.

Recombination linked TRBV12-3 or TRBV12-4 to TRBJ2-7; the central 7 bases match TRBD2. The material was peripheral blood, obtained 28 days after the second AZD1222 dose. This TCR was sampled from an adult who received the AZD1222 COVID-19 vaccine. The nucleotide sequence reads TGTGCCTCGGGGGAGCGGGGCCTTGGGGAGCAGTACTTC. Translated, it reads CASGERGLGEQYF.